This T cell receptor (beta chain) comes out of a study of metastatic and nonmetastatic thyroid tumors. The overall study: The authors compared repertoires across blood and tumor or nodule tissue from malignant and benign thyroid patients.

This clone was seen repeatedly, ten times or more. Its specificity is unknown. This may be a read error, as it is one base from a much larger clone. The sample carries other DNA sequences with the same CDR3. Whole-study results and caveats: Malignant tumors reportedly showed significantly higher TCR beta diversity than benign nodules in both blood and tumor.

Among the patients, none had received any treatment before thyroid surgery. This CDR3 is built from 13 residues. V shed 6 bases and J shed 10 bases, with 16 bases lying between them. Germline V gives CDR1 DFQATT, CDR2 SNEGSKA (reference sequence). TCRdb reanalyzed the PCR reads via MiXCR. The data show some 30,000 clones, around 20% seen once. Sequencing was done on a sample of blood. This TCR derives from a female donor with papillary thyroid cancer or a benign thyroid nodule (not recorded which). Some clones in this sample may be carry-over from other donors' samples. The chain links TRBV20-1 to TRBJ1-6; D not resolved. Here the CDR3 DNA reads TGCAGTGCAGGGAAAAAACGCGGGTCACCCCTCCACTTT. This encodes CSAGKKRGSPLHF.